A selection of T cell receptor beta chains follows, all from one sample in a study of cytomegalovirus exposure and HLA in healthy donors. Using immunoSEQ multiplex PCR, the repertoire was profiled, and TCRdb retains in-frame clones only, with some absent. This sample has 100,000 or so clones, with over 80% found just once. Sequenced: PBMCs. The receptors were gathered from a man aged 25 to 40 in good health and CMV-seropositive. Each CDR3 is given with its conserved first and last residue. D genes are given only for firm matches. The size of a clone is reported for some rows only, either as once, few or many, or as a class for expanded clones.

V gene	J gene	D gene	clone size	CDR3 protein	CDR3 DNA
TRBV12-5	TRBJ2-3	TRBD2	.	CASVLWGGADTQYF	TGTGCTAGTGTTCTTTGGGGGGGGGCAGATACGCAGTATTTT
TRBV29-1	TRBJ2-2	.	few	CSVSPGSTGELFF	TGCAGCGTCTCTCCAGGGTCCACCGGGGAGCTGTTTTTT
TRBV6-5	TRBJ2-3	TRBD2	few	CASSYGRGPSTDTQYF	TGTGCCAGCAGTTACGGGAGGGGTCCTAGCACAGATACGCAGTATTTT
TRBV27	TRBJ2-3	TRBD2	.	CASRAGGADTQYF	TGTGCCAGCAGAGCCGGGGGGGCAGATACGCAGTATTTT
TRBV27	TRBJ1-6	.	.	CASSLIQGWGDSPLHF	TGTGCCAGCAGTTTAATACAGGGTTGGGGAGATTCACCCCTCCACTTT
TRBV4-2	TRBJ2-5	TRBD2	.	CASSQDVTSAETQYF	TGTGCCAGCAGCCAAGATGTGACTAGCGCCGAGACCCAGTACTTC
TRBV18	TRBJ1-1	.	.	CASSPSQNTEAFF	TGTGCCAGCTCACCATCACAGAACACTGAAGCTTTCTTT
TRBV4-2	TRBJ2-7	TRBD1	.	CASSQVQGAREQYF	TGTGCCAGCAGCCAAGTACAGGGGGCTAGGGAGCAGTACTTC
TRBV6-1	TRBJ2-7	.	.	CASSHTTGSPYERYF	TGTGCCAGCAGTCATACGACAGGCTCCCCCTACGAGCGGTACTTC
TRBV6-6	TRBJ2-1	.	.	CASSLADSSYNEQFF	TGTGCCAGCAGTCTAGCGGACAGCTCCTACAATGAGCAGTTCTTC
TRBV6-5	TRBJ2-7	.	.	CASSSTGPTYEQYF	TGTGCCAGCAGTTCGACAGGTCCAACCTACGAGCAGTACTTC
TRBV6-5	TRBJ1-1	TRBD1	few	CASSYQGARTEAFF	TGTGCCAGCAGTTACCAGGGGGCTCGCACTGAAGCTTTCTTT
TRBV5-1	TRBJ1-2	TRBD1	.	CASSGRDRGIGGYTF	TGCGCCAGCAGCGGCCGGGACAGGGGAATAGGTGGCTACACCTTC
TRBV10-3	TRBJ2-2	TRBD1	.	CAIRDRVQNTGELFF	TGTGCCATCAGGGACAGGGTGCAGAACACCGGGGAGCTGTTTTTT
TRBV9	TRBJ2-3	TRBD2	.	CASSWREVDTQYF	TGTGCCAGCAGCTGGCGGGAGGTAGATACGCAGTATTTT
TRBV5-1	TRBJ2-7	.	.	CASSLGGPEPSSYEQYF	TGCGCCAGCAGCTTGGGCGGCCCCGAGCCTTCTTCCTACGAGCAGTACTTC
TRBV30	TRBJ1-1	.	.	CAWSSGLDTEAFF	TGTGCCTGGAGTTCGGGGTTGGACACTGAAGCTTTCTTT
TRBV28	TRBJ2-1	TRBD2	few	CASSSSTGGRYNEQFF	TGTGCCAGCAGTTCCTCTACGGGGGGGCGATACAATGAGCAGTTCTTC
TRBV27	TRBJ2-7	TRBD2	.	CASSSVWPGLAVYEQYF	TGTGCCAGCAGTTCAGTTTGGCCGGGACTAGCGGTCTACGAGCAGTACTTC
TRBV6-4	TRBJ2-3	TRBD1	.	CASKDRAGDTQYF	TGTGCCAGCAAAGACAGGGCAGGGGATACGCAGTATTTT
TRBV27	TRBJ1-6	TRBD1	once	CASSLAGTGGSPLHF	TGTGCCAGCAGTTTAGCCGGGACAGGGGGATCACCCCTCCACTTT
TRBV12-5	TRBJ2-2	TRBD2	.	CASGPGLAGWGGELFF	TGTGCTAGTGGTCCGGGACTAGCGGGGTGGGGCGGGGAGCTGTTTTTT
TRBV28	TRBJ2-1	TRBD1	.	CASSFNPGQGIMDEQFF	TGTGCCAGCAGTTTCAACCCGGGACAGGGGATAATGGATGAGCAGTTCTTC
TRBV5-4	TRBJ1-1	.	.	CASSLDLYTGTAFF	TGTGCCAGCAGCTTGGATCTTTACACAGGAACAGCTTTCTTT
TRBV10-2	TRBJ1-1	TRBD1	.	CASSESRGTGNAEAFF	TGCGCCAGCAGTGAGTCTCGGGGGACAGGGAATGCTGAAGCTTTCTTT
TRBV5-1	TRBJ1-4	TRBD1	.	CASSSRQGAGEKLFF	TGCGCCAGCAGCTCCCGACAGGGGGCGGGTGAAAAACTGTTTTTT
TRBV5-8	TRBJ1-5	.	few	CASSLEYAGWWQPQHF	TGTGCCAGCAGCTTGGAATACGCGGGGTGGTGGCAGCCCCAGCATTTT
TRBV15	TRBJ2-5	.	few	CATSRGGRVGGETQYF	TGTGCCACCAGCAGAGGGGGAAGAGTCGGGGGAGAGACCCAGTACTTC
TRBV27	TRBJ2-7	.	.	CASSPTTGREQYF	TGTGCCAGCAGTCCTACGACAGGTCGCGAGCAGTACTTC
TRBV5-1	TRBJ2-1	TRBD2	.	CASSLPGTSAIDEQFF	TGCGCCAGCAGCCTTCCCGGGACTAGCGCGATTGATGAGCAGTTCTTC
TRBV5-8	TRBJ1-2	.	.	CASSSTRLLYGYTF	TGTGCCAGCAGCTCAACCAGGCTACTTTATGGCTACACCTTC
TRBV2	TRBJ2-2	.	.	CASKFRDTNTGELFF	TGTGCCAGCAAGTTCCGGGACACCAACACCGGGGAGCTGTTTTTT
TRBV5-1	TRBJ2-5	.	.	CASSLAVGVGEETQYF	TGCGCCAGCAGCTTGGCCGTCGGGGTAGGAGAAGAGACCCAGTACTTC
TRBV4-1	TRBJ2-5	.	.	CASSLDQETQYF	TGCGCCAGCTCCCTAGATCAAGAGACCCAGTACTTC
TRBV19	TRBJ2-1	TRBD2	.	CASSMRRGVFNEQFF	TGTGCCAGTAGTATGAGGCGGGGGGTCTTTAATGAGCAGTTCTTC
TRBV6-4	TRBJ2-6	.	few	CASTGFGANVLTF	TGTGCCAGTACAGGGTTTGGGGCCAACGTCCTGACTTTC
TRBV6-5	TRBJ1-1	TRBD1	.	CASNSGGMMNTEAFF	TGTGCCAGCAATTCAGGGGGCATGATGAACACTGAAGCTTTCTTT
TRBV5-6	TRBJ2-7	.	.	CASTATRTTSYEQYF	TGTGCCAGCACCGCGACACGGACTACCTCCTACGAGCAGTACTTC
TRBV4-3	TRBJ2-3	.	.	CASSQGLGGDTQYF	TGCGCCAGCAGCCAGGGCCTAGGAGGGGATACGCAGTATTTT
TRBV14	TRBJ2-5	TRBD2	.	CASSQDFRTSGEGTETQYF	TGTGCCAGCAGCCAAGATTTCCGGACTAGCGGGGAAGGTACGGAGACCCAGTACTTC
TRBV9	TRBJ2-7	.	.	CASSVAGTNYEQYF	TGTGCCAGCAGCGTAGCAGGCACCAACTACGAGCAGTACTTC
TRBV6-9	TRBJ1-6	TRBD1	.	CASSSAARGRSSYNSPLHF	TGTGCCAGCAGTTCCGCGGCCAGGGGGCGCAGCTCCTATAATTCACCCCTCCACTTT
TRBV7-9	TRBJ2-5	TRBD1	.	CASSPRDRGQTQYF	TGTGCCAGCAGCCCTCGGGACAGGGGGCAAACCCAGTACTTC